This is a list of T cell receptor beta chains from one sample in a study of CD8 T cells in ankylosing spondylitis. MiXCR was run by TCRdb on the 5' RACE reads, yielding one entry per CDR3 protein. Here the sample spans around 340,000 distinct CDR3 sequences, about 15% being singletons. The sample was blood, either unsorted or a sorted T cell fraction (not recorded which). The receptors here all came from a male donor with ankylosing spondylitis or in good health (not recorded which). Both conserved end residues are part of each CDR3. D genes are given only for firm matches. Part of the rows lack a size; the others show once, few, many or a class for expanded clones.

TRBV3-1	NA	NA	TRBJ2-7	TGTGCCAGCAGCCCTTCAAGGGGCGGAAGCGGGCTCGAGCAGTACTTC	CASSPSRGGSGLEQYF
TRBV28	many	TRBD2	TRBJ2-1	TGTGCCAGCAGTTCGGGGGGAAACAATGAGCAGTTCTTC	CASSSGGNNEQFF
TRBV29-1	NA	NA	TRBJ2-7	TGCAGCGTTGGATGGGGGGCGGGAGAGCAGTACTTC	CSVGWGAGEQYF
TRBV6-5	few	TRBD1	TRBJ1-2	TGTGCCAGCAGTTACGGGACAGGGAGAAAAGATGGCTACACCTTC	CASSYGTGRKDGYTF
TRBV7-9	few	NA	TRBJ2-6	TGTGCCAGCAGGACTGATGGGGCCAACGTCCTGACTTTC	CASRTDGANVLTF
TRBV11-2	NA	TRBD2	TRBJ2-3	TGTGCCAGCAGCTTGAAGGGCCGGACTAGCGGGGGGGCCGGGACAGATACGCAGTATTTT	CASSLKGRTSGGAGTDTQYF
TRBV3-1	NA	NA	TRBJ2-1	TGTGCCAGCAGCCAAGTGCCGGGAGTTGAGCAGTTCTTC	CASSQVPGVEQFF
TRBV20-1	NA	NA	TRBJ1-4	TGCAGTGCTAGAGACTACAGGGTTGGGTCTGAAAAACTGTTTTTT	CSARDYRVGSEKLFF
TRBV15	NA	NA	TRBJ2-1	TGTGCCAGCAGCGCCCATACAAATGAGCAGTTCTTC	CASSAHTNEQFF
TRBV20-1	many	NA	TRBJ2-1	TGCAGTGCTCCCCGGAGCGATGAGCAGTTCTTC	CSAPRSDEQFF
TRBV7-8	few	NA	TRBJ2-7	TGTGCCAGCAGCCGGACGGGATACTCCTACGAGCAGTACTTC	CASSRTGYSYEQYF
TRBV20-1	few	NA	TRBJ2-3	TGCAGTGCTAGAGATCCCCGGGGGGCCCCACAAGATACGCAGTATTTT	CSARDPRGAPQDTQYF
TRBV7-2	few	NA	TRBJ2-2	TGTGCCAGCAGCTTTACAGGAATCACCGGGGAGCTGTTTTTT	CASSFTGITGELFF
TRBV4-2	few	NA	TRBJ2-2	TGTGCCAGCAGCCAACTCGGCGCCCCGGACACCGGGGAGCTGTTTTTT	CASSQLGAPDTGELFF
TRBV4-1	few	NA	TRBJ2-7	TGCGCCAGCAGCCAAGTGTACGTCGCCCCCCAGACCTACGAGCAGTACTTC	CASSQVYVAPQTYEQYF
TRBV27	few	NA	TRBJ2-1	TGTGCCAGCAGTTTTAGCAACTACGGAGGACTGCAGTTCTTC	CASSFSNYGGLQFF
TRBV9	NA	TRBD2	TRBJ2-1	TGTGCCAGCAATACCCTAGCGGGAGGGCCGGGAGAGCAGTTCTTC	CASNTLAGGPGEQFF
TRBV9	few	NA	TRBJ2-3	TGTGCCAGCAGCGAGACCTGGGGGACAGATACGCAGTATTTT	CASSETWGTDTQYF
TRBV5-1	NA	NA	TRBJ2-3	TGCGCCAGCAGCTTGGCCGTGGGGGGACCAGATACGCAGTATTTT	CASSLAVGGPDTQYF
TRBV3-1	few	TRBD2	TRBJ2-3	TGTGCCAGCAGCCAAGAGGCTAGCGGGGGAATCGGTAATACGCAGTATTTT	CASSQEASGGIGNTQYF
TRBV30	NA	NA	TRBJ2-1	TGTGCCTGCCAACGGACTGGCTCCTACAATGAGCAGTTCTTC	CACQRTGSYNEQFF
TRBV7-2	few	NA	TRBJ1-1	TGTGCCAGCAGTCTATCACGTACCACTGAAGCTTTCTTT	CASSLSRTTEAFF
TRBV3-1	few	TRBD2	TRBJ2-7	TGTGCCAGCAGCCAAGATGCGACTAGCGGGAGGGCCGAGCAGTACTTC	CASSQDATSGRAEQYF
TRBV15	few	TRBD2	TRBJ2-5	TGTGCCACCAGAGACGGGACTAGCGGGAGGAGAGAGACCCAGTACTTC	CATRDGTSGRRETQYF
TRBV7-9	few	NA	TRBJ2-1	TGTGCCAGCAGCCATCAACAGGGTGGGCAGTTCTTC	CASSHQQGGQFF
TRBV5-1	few	TRBD2	TRBJ2-2	TGCGCCAGCAGCAAAGCGGGAGGTGGCACCGGGGAGCTGTTTTTT	CASSKAGGGTGELFF
TRBV9	few	TRBD1	TRBJ2-6	TGTGCCAGCAGCGTAGGACAGGGATACCCCTCTGGGGCCAACGTCCTGACTTTC	CASSVGQGYPSGANVLTF
TRBV5-1	NA	NA	TRBJ2-7	TGCGCCAGCAGCTTGGTGGCCCCCTCCTACGAGCAGTACTTC	CASSLVAPSYEQYF
TRBV7-2	few	NA	TRBJ2-1	TGTGCCAGCAGCTTCCCTCCGGGACCTCCCTACAATGAGCAGTTCTTC	CASSFPPGPPYNEQFF
TRBV4-1	few	TRBD1	TRBJ1-2	TGCGCCAGCAGCCCATCCTACAGGGGGGCCCATGGCTACACCTTC	CASSPSYRGAHGYTF
TRBV6-1	NA	NA	TRBJ2-4	TGTGCCAGCAGTGAGAGGGAGGGGGCCCTAGCCAAAAACATTCAGTACTTC	CASSEREGALAKNIQYF
TRBV20-1	NA	NA	TRBJ2-7	TGCAGTGCTTTTACGGGACCTTCCTACGAGCAGTACTTC	CSAFTGPSYEQYF
TRBV12-3/TRBV12-4	NA	NA	TRBJ2-7	TGTGCCAGCAGTCCCGGGCGGCCGAGCTCCTACGAGCAGTACTTC	CASSPGRPSSYEQYF
TRBV20-1	NA	NA	TRBJ1-5	TGCAGTGCTAGAGGGGCAGCTAATCAGCCCCAGCATTTT	CSARGAANQPQHF
TRBV12-3/TRBV12-4	NA	TRBD1	TRBJ1-2	TGTGCCAGCAGAGCGGGACAGGGTGGGTTTGGCTACACCTTC	CASRAGQGGFGYTF
TRBV19	few	TRBD2	TRBJ2-3	TGTGCCAGTAGTATTGGGCTAGCGGGAGAGATCGTCACAGATACGCAGTATTTT	CASSIGLAGEIVTDTQYF
TRBV5-1	few	TRBD2	TRBJ2-3	TGCGCCAGCAGCTTGGCTACTAGCGGACCCACAGATACGCAGTATTTT	CASSLATSGPTDTQYF
TRBV12-3/TRBV12-4	few	NA	TRBJ1-4	TGTGCCAGCAGTTTGTACGAGGGTGAAAAACTGTTTTTT	CASSLYEGEKLFF
TRBV28	few	NA	TRBJ1-1	TGTGCCAGCCAGGTACCCTTGAACACTGAAGCTTTCTTT	CASQVPLNTEAFF
TRBV5-1	few	TRBD1	TRBJ2-2	TGCGCCAGCAGCTTAGGATCAGGGGGCGATACCGGGGAGCTGTTTTTT	CASSLGSGGDTGELFF
TRBV30	once	NA	TRBJ2-6	TGTGCCTGGAAGGAGCCGGGGGCAGGGGCCAACGTCCTGACTTTC	CAWKEPGAGANVLTF
TRBV5-1	few	TRBD1	TRBJ2-7	TGCGCCAGCAGCTCCCTCCGGGACAGGGTCTACGAGCAGTACTTC	CASSSLRDRVYEQYF
TRBV3-1	NA	NA	TRBJ2-1	TGTGCCAGCAGCCAATCCAACAATGAGCAGTTCTTC	CASSQSNNEQFF
TRBV5-1	few	NA	TRBJ2-1	TGCGCCAGCAGCAACGCCGGACAGTACAATGAGCAGTTCTTC	CASSNAGQYNEQFF
TRBV29-1	few	TRBD1	TRBJ2-3	TGCAGCGTGCGGGACAGGGCCCGCACAGATACGCAGTATTTT	CSVRDRARTDTQYF
TRBV20-1	NA	TRBD2	TRBJ2-3	TGCAGTGCTTCCCCGCTTTTGCGGGAGGGCACAGATACGCAGTATTTT	CSASPLLREGTDTQYF
TRBV2	NA	NA	TRBJ2-1	TGTGCCAGCAGTGAAACCCAGAACTACAATGAGCAGTTCTTC	CASSETQNYNEQFF
TRBV5-1	NA	NA	TRBJ2-7	TGCGCCAGCAGCTTGGGACAGGTTTTCGGAGGTACCTACGAGCAGTACTTC	CASSLGQVFGGTYEQYF
TRBV20-1	many	NA	TRBJ1-2	TGCAGTGCCTCTAGACGGAACTATGGCTACACCTTC	CSASRRNYGYTF
TRBV9	NA	TRBD1	TRBJ2-2	TGTGCCAGCAGCGTAGGGGTAGGGACAGAAAACACCGGGGAGCTGTTTTTT	CASSVGVGTENTGELFF
TRBV7-2	NA	NA	TRBJ2-1	TGTGCCAGCAGCTTACCAGGGGAAAGATGGAATGAGCAGTTCTTC	CASSLPGERWNEQFF
TRBV18	few	NA	TRBJ2-3	TGTGCCAGCTCACCCGGGACTCAAAACACAGATACGCAGTATTTT	CASSPGTQNTDTQYF
TRBV12-3/TRBV12-4	few	NA	TRBJ1-5	TGTGCCAGCAGCTTAGACGGGAGAAGGCAGCCCCAGCATTTT	CASSLDGRRQPQHF
TRBV7-8	NA	NA	TRBJ2-5	TGTGCCAGCAGCTCCGGGACCACCCAAGAGACCCAGTACTTC	CASSSGTTQETQYF
TRBV6-2/TRBV6-3	NA	NA	TRBJ1-1	TGTGCCAGCAGTTGGCGATTCACTGAAGCTTTCTTT	CASSWRFTEAFF
TRBV6-1	many	TRBD1	TRBJ2-7	TGTGCCAGCAGTCGGGACAGGGACTACGAGCAGTACTTC	CASSRDRDYEQYF
TRBV21-1	few	NA	TRBJ2-6	TGTGCCAGCAGCAAAACTCCGGGACGGGAGGCCTCTGGGGCCAACGTCCTGACTTTC	CASSKTPGREASGANVLTF